This TCR beta chain originates from a study of human T cells and chemical hapten exposure. Study-level background: Upper-back patches of 0.01% DPC were read at 6 days. Study findings and constraints: Large CDR3 similarity clusters arose significantly more often from expanded TCRs than from controls.

In germline, CDR1 is KGHSH, CDR2 LQKENI. V was pared by 6 bases and J by 4 bases, with 19 bases between. CDR3 length: 17 amino acids. The time point: pre-sensitization, week 0. Regarding treatment: therapeutic diphenylcyclopropenone sensitization with weekly scalp DPC. Each donor was an alopecia patient between 18 and 70 years of age who qualified for DPC. TCRdb reprocessed the RACE reads with MiXCR, giving one entry per CDR3 protein. Of 55,000 to 75,000 distinct CDR3 sequences listed, around 7% are singletons. The table lists this clonotype with many counts. Its antigen is currently unknown. This sequence was found in a woman in her 30s with alopecia areata. Some clones in this sample may be carry-over from other donors' samples. The chain joins TRBV18 to TRBJ2-6; either TRBD1 or TRBD2 may supply D (5 bases each). This sample comprised whole blood, obtained in connection with sensitization to the hapten diphenylcyclopropenone (DPC). For the CDR3, the DNA is TGTGCCAGCTCCGAAACCCTGCAGGGAGCAGGGGCCAACGTCCTGACTTTC. This translates into CASSETLQGAGANVLTF.